The source of this T cell receptor (beta chain) is a study of shared clonotypes between healthy human individuals. CDR3 length: 13 amino acids. V gave up 8 bases and J gave up 2 bases, with 12 bases separating them. Germline loops: CDR1 MGHRA, CDR2 YSYEKL. In its sample, this clone was seen many times. TCRdb keeps only in-frame clones here, not all; method: immunoSEQ multiplex PCR. Of 650,000 to 750,000 clones in the sample, approximately 75% were seen once. The sample comprised memory CD4+ T cells sorted from blood. Subset in this sample: CD45RA-negative fraction. The chain joins TRBV4-1 to TRBJ1-1; D not certain. The TCR comes from a woman aged 25-40 years in good health. CDR3 protein: CASRTTPNTEAFF. DNA for the CDR3: TGCGCCAGCCGGACCACACCAAACACTGAAGCTTTCTTT.